This TCR beta chain stems from a study of shared clonotypes between healthy human individuals. The deep-level immunoSEQ assay was used. Sequenced by immunoSEQ multiplex PCR; TCRdb stores in-frame clones only, minus some. The sample shows about 2.1 million clones, just over 90% of them seen only once. Unmatched junction bases numbered 5, after V lost 0 bases and J lost 1 base. Germline-derived CDR1 and CDR2 are LGHNA and YNFKEQ. The CDR3 spans 16 residues. The naive CD8 population came from CD45RO-negative cells selected for CCR7, without terminally differentiated effector memory CD45RA+ cells. About this clone itself: The conserved closing phenylalanine or tryptophan is absent in this CDR3, likely reflecting a read error.

The rearrangement uses TRBV4-2 and TRBJ1-2; 7 bases align to TRBD1. The TCR was taken from a man between 18 and 35 years old in good health. Some clones in this sample may be carry-over from other donors' samples. The sequencing sample was made of naive CD8+ T cells from PBMCs. In DNA, the CDR3 is TGTGCCAGCAGCCAAGACTATCGGGACAGTAACTATGGCTACACCTCC. This codes for CASSQDYRDSNYGYTS.